This TCR beta chain was recorded in a study of T cells in localized non-small cell lung cancer. This clone has only a few counts. The antigen remains unidentified. Sequencing used immunoSEQ multiplex PCR; TCRdb keeps in-frame clones, though not all of them. The table lists about 36,000 clones, roughly 85% of them singletons, with about 7.7% in the top ten. The CDR3 has 15 residues. The germline V and J ends were trimmed by 3 bases and 0 bases, with 9 bases remaining between them. In germline, CDR1 is SGHTA, CDR2 FQGNSA. Study-level points and caveats: Turning up in adjacent lung were a median around 50 of the top 100 tumor clones.

The TCR was taken from a woman aged 35 to 70 with stage I lung adenocarcinoma. The sample was peripheral blood, taken before any cancer treatment. The V gene is TRBV7-2, the J gene TRBJ1-3; D not certain. DNA for the CDR3: TGTGCCAGCAGCTTCACAGCCGCCTCTGGAAACACCATATATTTT. Protein sequence: CASSFTAASGNTIYF.